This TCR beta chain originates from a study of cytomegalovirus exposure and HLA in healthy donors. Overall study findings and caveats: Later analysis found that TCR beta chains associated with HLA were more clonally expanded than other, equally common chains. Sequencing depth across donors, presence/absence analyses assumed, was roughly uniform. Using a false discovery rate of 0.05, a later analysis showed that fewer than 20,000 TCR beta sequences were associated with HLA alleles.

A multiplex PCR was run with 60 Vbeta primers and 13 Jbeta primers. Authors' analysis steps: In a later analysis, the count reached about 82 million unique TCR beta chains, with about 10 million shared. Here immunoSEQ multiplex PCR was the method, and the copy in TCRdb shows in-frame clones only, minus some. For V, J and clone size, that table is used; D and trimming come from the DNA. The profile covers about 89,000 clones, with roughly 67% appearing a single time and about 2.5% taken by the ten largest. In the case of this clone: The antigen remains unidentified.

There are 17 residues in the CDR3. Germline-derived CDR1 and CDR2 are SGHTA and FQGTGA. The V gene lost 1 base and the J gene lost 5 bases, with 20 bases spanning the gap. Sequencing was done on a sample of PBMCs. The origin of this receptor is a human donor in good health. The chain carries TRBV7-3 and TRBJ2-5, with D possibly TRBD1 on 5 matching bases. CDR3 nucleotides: TGTGCCAGCAGCTTAAACGGTGGGGCAGGGATTATTGAGACCCAGTACTTC. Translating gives CASSLNGGAGIIETQYF.